This TCR beta chain originates from a study of radiation and T cells in renal cell carcinoma. Whole-study results and caveats: Compared with controls, irradiated tumors showed greater TCR clonality. Compared with controls, irradiated tumors had more, larger dominant CDR3 motifs. Only small tumor regions of approximately 1 g were sampled.

This clone was seen once. What it recognizes is unknown. Treatment noted: 15 Gy SBRT to primary tumor, nephrectomy 4 weeks later. Sequencing was performed with immunoSEQ multiplex PCR; in TCRdb, only in-frame clones are kept and a portion is missing. Of about 22,000 clones in the sample, about 50% were seen once. The ends lost 0 bases at V and 5 bases at J; junction bases unmatched: 2. Per germline, CDR1 SGHRS and CDR2 YFSETQ. This CDR3 has 13 amino acids. The source was tumor tissue, collected from a patient whose treatment included radiotherapy and nephrectomy. This sequence was found in a woman in her fifties or sixties with renal cell carcinoma. The chain links TRBV5-1 to TRBJ2-7; 7 positions match TRBD2. The CDR3 DNA reads as TGCGCCAGCAGCTTGGCCGCGGGGGACGAGCAGTACTTC. It is translated as CASSLAAGDEQYF.